This T cell receptor (beta chain) was sequenced during a study of technical replicates of blood from a few donors. TCRdb keeps only in-frame clones here, not all; method: immunoSEQ multiplex PCR. Among 79,000 or so clones listed, 92% were seen once. This CDR3 is 16 amino acids long. Germline assignment: CDR1 KGHSH and CDR2 LQKENI. The J segment lost 9 bases and the V segment lost 5 bases, leaving 9 bases of the junction unmatched. This receptor was identified in a human donor in good health. Sequencing was performed on T cells isolated from PBMCs. The genes are TRBV18 and TRBJ2-1; 14 bases align to TRBD2. As DNA, the CDR3 is TGTGCCAGCTCAATGGGACTAGCGGGAGTAAGGGGTGAGCAGTTCTTC. Its translation is CASSMGLAGVRGEQFF.